This record covers a single TCR beta chain. Its specificity is unknown. These data come from a study of regulatory T cells in long-lasting Graves disease. Study at large: More than 5 years of antithyroid drugs with positive TSH receptor antibodies defined persistent Graves' disease.

Indicated time point: persistent/refractory GD, antithyroid drugs over 5 years with positive TRAb. The TCR library was made from RNA that had been extracted from PBMCs in TRIzol. Patients of an endocrinology department in Xi'an, China, were included. In building TCR beta libraries, iRepertoire HTBI primers were used together with Arm-PCR of CDR3 regions. TCRdb ran MiXCR on the multiplex PCR reads and lists one entry per CDR3 protein. Of 400,000 or so distinct CDR3 sequences in the sample, about a quarter were seen once. The V gene lost 1 base and the J gene lost 4 bases, with 4 bases spanning the gap. This CDR3 is 13 amino acids long. Germline-derived CDR1 and CDR2 are MNHEY and SVGAGI. The study's findings and limits: Favored gene segments in persistent disease were TRBV28, TRBJ1-2 and TRBJ2-5. Those with persistent disease had in common more public clonotypes (approximately 2,500) than new patients (approximately 970).

V and J are TRBV6-5 and TRBJ2-2; D call uncertain. Here the sequenced sample was peripheral blood mononuclear cells (PBMCs), taken when the disease was refractory, from a patient treated with antithyroid drugs. The clonotype was recovered from a female donor with Graves disease. CDR3 bases: TGTGCCAGCAGTTACTACGGCACCGGGGAGCTGTTTTTT. Its translation: CASSYYGTGELFF.